This T cell receptor beta chain emerged from a study of CD8 T cells in Susac syndrome. V dropped 5 bases and J dropped 5; count of bases not matched to a gene: 11. The CDR3 covers 16 residues. Germline CDR1 SEHNR, CDR2 FQNEAQ (reference sequence). After extraction with the RNeasy kit, about 0.5 to 1 ug of the RNA was reverse transcribed using random hexamers. MiXCR, run by TCRdb on the immunoSEQ multiplex PCR reads, gives a single entry per CDR3 protein. The table shows some 150,000 distinct CDR3 sequences, with approximately 94% occurring only once. The clonotype was recovered from a human donor in good health. Sequencing input: CD4+ T cells from PBMCs. This sequence joins TRBV7-9 and TRBJ1-1, with TRBD1 matching over 10 bases. In DNA, the CDR3 is TGTGCCAGCAGCCACTCCCGACAGGGGGCTGGAACTGAAGCTTTCTTT. This codes for CASSHSRQGAGTEAFF.